This T cell receptor beta chain is from a study of beta chain features in type 1 diabetes. Study context: Age and gender were similar between patients and healthy donors, as were cell yields.

With respect to this clone: Its antigen is undetermined.

Investigators reverse transcribed all isolated RNA, so they sequenced expressed TCRB transcripts. Each sample of naive, central memory or regulatory T cells had, on average, roughly 3.5 million reads. Clones were read by immunoSEQ multiplex PCR, and TCRdb kept only the in-frame ones, dropping some. The sample records roughly 730,000 clones, roughly 13% being singletons. The CDR3 extends over 15 amino acids. The germline V gene encodes CDR1 SGHAT and CDR2 FQNNGV. The ends were cut back, 2 bases at V and 1 base at J, with 10 bases in the middle. Study outcomes and limitations: Cells with high TCR expression could be over-represented by cDNA sequencing. Compared to healthy donors, patients appeared to have naive, central memory and Treg TCRB repertoires that were more alike. When Type 1 diabetes patients were examined, their TCRB CDR3s proved moderately but significantly shorter in all four CD4+ subsets.

The clonotype comes from a man aged 18 to 30 with type 1 diabetes. The chain employs TRBV11-2 and TRBJ2-3; no clear D. The specimen sequenced was naive CD4+ T cells from blood. The CDR3 region is CASSLSGGRTDTQYF. In nucleotides, the CDR3 is TGTGCCAGCAGCTTATCGGGTGGCCGCACAGATACGCAGTATTTT. Variable domain in full (rest from reference TRBV11-2 and TRBJ2-3): EAGVAQSPRYKIIEKRQSVAFWCNPISGHATLYWYQQILGQGPKLLIQFQNNGVVDDSQLPKDRFSAERLKGVDSTLKIQPAKLEDSAVYLCASSLSGGRTDTQYFGPGTRLTVL.